This is a list of T cell receptor beta chains from one sample in a study of blood T cell repertoires in COVID-19. Clones were read by immunoSEQ multiplex PCR, and TCRdb kept only the in-frame ones, dropping some. The sample includes 200,000 to 250,000 clones, more than 75% of them seen just once. Sample: peripheral blood. The receptor set was obtained from a man aged 50 to 60 who had recovered from COVID-19. Both conserved end residues are part of each CDR3. A D gene is named only where the DNA matches it firmly. Where a row states a size, it is once, few, many or the class of an expanded clone; other rows omit it.

j_call v_call d_call clone_size cdr3_nt cdr3_aa
TRBJ2-1 TRBV9 NA NA TGTGCCAGCAGCGCCCGGCCTAGGGGAAATGAGCAGTTCTTC CASSARPRGNEQFF
TRBJ2-7 TRBV30 NA NA TGTGCCTGGAGTTGGGGACACCCGGTACGAGGGCAGTACTTC CAWSWGHPVRGQYF
TRBJ1-5 TRBV15 NA few TGTGCCACCAGCAGAGATTACGGTCAGCCCCAGCATTTT CATSRDYGQPQHF
TRBJ1-1 TRBV13 NA NA TGTGCCAGCAGGATTACAGGGAGCACTGAAGCTTTCTTT CASRITGSTEAFF
TRBJ1-5 TRBV6-5 NA few TGTGCCAGCCGGGGAACCTATAGCAATCAGCCCCAGCATTTT CASRGTYSNQPQHF
TRBJ1-1 TRBV7-9 NA NA TGTGCCAGCAGCTTGCCGGCGGGGGGGTTGAACACTGAAGCTTTCTTT CASSLPAGGLNTEAFF
TRBJ1-1 TRBV28 TRBD1 NA TGTGCCAGCAGCAATAGACAGGGATCAAGTTCTTTCTTT CASSNRQGSSSFF
TRBJ2-1 TRBV20-1 NA NA TGCAGTGCTAGTACTAGAGGAAATGAGCAGTTCTTC CSASTRGNEQFF
TRBJ2-7 TRBV6-5 NA NA TGTGCCAGCAGCCCCCCGGGACACGGATACGAGCAGTACTTC CASSPPGHGYEQYF
TRBJ1-3 TRBV6-5 NA NA TGTGCCAGCAGTTACGACAGGTCGGACGGAAACACCATATATTTT CASSYDRSDGNTIYF
TRBJ2-1 TRBV6-4 TRBD1 NA TGTGCCAGCAGTGACGAGACAGGGACCTACAATGAGCAGTTCTTC CASSDETGTYNEQFF
TRBJ2-1 TRBV29-1 TRBD2 NA TGCAGCGTTGAAGATAGGGCCCTCAGCGGGAAGAATGAGCAGTTCTTC CSVEDRALSGKNEQFF
TRBJ1-5 TRBV7-6 NA NA TGTGCCAGCAGCTTAGAAGGGGGTGGTAGTCAGCCCCAGCATTTT CASSLEGGGSQPQHF
TRBJ2-3 TRBV6-5 TRBD2 few TGTGCCAGCACCCCCCCGGGGGGAGATACGCAGTATTTT CASTPPGGDTQYF
TRBJ2-5 TRBV6-6 TRBD2 NA TGTGCCAGCAGGACCTCTGGACTAGCGGGAGGGGAGACCCAGTACTTC CASRTSGLAGGETQYF
TRBJ2-7 TRBV28 TRBD2 NA TGTGCCAGCAGTTTAGAGGTAGCGGGAGGTGACGAGCAGTACTTC CASSLEVAGGDEQYF
TRBJ2-5 TRBV7-2 NA NA TGTGCCAGCAGCCCGACAGAGTACCAAGAGACCCAGTACTTC CASSPTEYQETQYF
TRBJ2-1 TRBV30 TRBD2 NA TGTGCCTGGAGCGCGAGGACTAGCCTCATAAGCTCCTACAATGAGCAGTTCTTC CAWSARTSLISSYNEQFF
TRBJ2-5 TRBV5-1 NA NA TGCGCCAGCAGCGTTACAGGGACCCAAGAGACCCAGTACTTC CASSVTGTQETQYF
TRBJ1-6 TRBV3-1/TRBV3-2 NA NA TGTGCCAGCAGCCAGGGGGCGCAATCCTCACCCCTCCACTTT CASSQGAQSSPLHF
TRBJ1-5 TRBV15 NA once TGTGCCACCAGCAGGGGCGGGGGGCAAAACAATCAGCCCCAGCATTTT CATSRGGGQNNQPQHF
TRBJ1-5 TRBV28 NA NA TGTGCCAGCAGTCTTCCGGGACACTATAGCAATCAGCCCCAGCATTTT CASSLPGHYSNQPQHF
TRBJ1-5 TRBV2 NA once TGTGCCAGCAGTGCGCGGGCCGCGAGTAGTCAGCCCCAGCATTTT CASSARAASSQPQHF
TRBJ2-7 TRBV7-9 TRBD2 NA TGTGCCAGCAGCGCCAGGACTAGCGGGAACGAGCAGTACTTC CASSARTSGNEQYF
TRBJ2-3 TRBV3-1/TRBV3-2 TRBD2 NA TGTGCCAGCAGCCGCGGGACTAGCGGGAGAACAGATACGCAGTATTTT CASSRGTSGRTDTQYF
TRBJ2-5 TRBV28 NA NA TGTGCCAGCAGTGGGAAGGGGGGAGGGCAAGAGACCCAGTACTTC CASSGKGGGQETQYF
TRBJ2-5 TRBV18 TRBD2 NA TGTGCCAGCCGGGGGGGAAATCAAGAGACCCAGTACTTC CASRGGNQETQYF
TRBJ2-3 TRBV27 NA once TGTGCCAGCAGTCTCTCACGACTTACAGATACGCAGTATTTT CASSLSRLTDTQYF
TRBJ1-6 TRBV11-2 TRBD1 NA TGTGCCAGCAGCGTGGACAGGGGCTCACCCCTCCACTTT CASSVDRGSPLHF
TRBJ2-5 TRBV29-1 NA NA TGCAGCCACGTTGAGAGAGAGACCCAGTACTTC CSHVERETQYF
TRBJ1-5 TRBV7-9 NA NA TGTGCCAGCAGCGGTGACGGGGGGCGCGGAAGCAATCAGCCCCAGCATTTT CASSGDGGRGSNQPQHF
TRBJ2-3 TRBV4-1 NA NA TGCGCCAGCAGCCAACTCAGGGGGGCTTCGAACACAGATACGCAGTATTTT CASSQLRGASNTDTQYF
TRBJ2-2 TRBV30 NA NA TGTGCCTGGAGAGGGCAGGGAACGAAGTCCGGGGAGCTGTTTTTT CAWRGQGTKSGELFF
TRBJ1-5 TRBV30 NA NA TGTGCCTGGAGTCTTCAGGGGCGCGGCAATCAGCCCCAGCATTTT CAWSLQGRGNQPQHF
TRBJ2-1 TRBV16 TRBD2 NA TGTGCCAGCAGCCAGACTAGCGGTTCTTTCAATGAGCAGTTCTTC CASSQTSGSFNEQFF
TRBJ2-1 TRBV7-7 TRBD1 NA TGTGCCAGCAGCCCTAGGACAGGGAGAAACAATGAGCAGTTCTTC CASSPRTGRNNEQFF
TRBJ2-7 TRBV2 NA NA TGTGCCAGCAGTGAAGAATTGGGGGGTTTAAAGCAGTACTTC CASSEELGGLKQYF
TRBJ2-1 TRBV5-1 TRBD2 NA TGCGCCAGCAGCAGAACTAGCGCAACCAATGAGCAGTTCTTC CASSRTSATNEQFF
TRBJ1-5 TRBV10-3 NA few TGTGCCATCAGTGAGTCTGGTAAACAAGATACCCAGCATTTT CAISESGKQDTQHF
TRBJ2-3 TRBV24-1 TRBD2 once TGTGCCACCAGTGATAGCCTAGCGGGAGGCCGCACAGATACGCAGTATTTT CATSDSLAGGRTDTQYF
TRBJ2-7 TRBV6-1 NA NA TGTGCCAGCAGTAGCGCCGCTCGGGTCGAGCAGTACTTC CASSSAARVEQYF
TRBJ1-1 TRBV25-1 NA NA TGTGCCAGCAGTGAATATGAGGACACTGAAGCTTTCTTT CASSEYEDTEAFF
TRBJ1-2 TRBV24-1 TRBD1 NA TGTGCCACCAGTGACTCCGACAGGGATCAAGGCTACACCTTC CATSDSDRDQGYTF
TRBJ1-5 TRBV28 TRBD1 NA TGTGCCAGCAGTATCCTGGGACAGCCGCCGTGGCAGCCCCAGCATTTT CASSILGQPPWQPQHF